This is a list of T cell receptor beta chains from one sample in a study of blood T cell repertoires in COVID-19. Data came from immunoSEQ multiplex PCR; TCRdb stores just in-frame clones and leaves some out. The sample lists 250,000 or so clones; roughly 84% were seen once. Sequencing was carried out using PBMCs or T cells enriched from blood (not recorded which). The receptors originated from a man aged 45-60 years who had recovered from COVID-19. CDR3s include the opening cysteine and the closing phenylalanine or tryptophan. The order of the fields is J gene, D gene, V gene, clone size, CDR3 DNA, CDR3 protein. The D gene is left open where the match is weak. Clone size is given for some rows only: seen once, a few or many times, or a class if the clone is expanded.

TRBJ2-7 - TRBV2 - TGTGCCAGCAGTCCTAGCGTGGCCTACGAGCAGTACTTC CASSPSVAYEQYF
TRBJ1-2 - TRBV14 - TGTGCCAGCAGCTCAATATCGGGGTACTATGGCTACACCTTC CASSSISGYYGYTF
TRBJ2-1 - TRBV7-8 - TGTGCCAGCAGCTTAGACCGGAGGAGCTACTCCTACAATGAGCAGTTCTTC CASSLDRRSYSYNEQFF
TRBJ1-1 TRBD1 TRBV29-1 - TGCAGCGTGGCCCCGGGACAGGGGATTGCTGAAGCTTTCTTT CSVAPGQGIAEAFF
TRBJ1-3 - TRBV9 - TGTGCCAGCAGCGTAGCTACAGGGAACACCATATATTTT CASSVATGNTIYF
TRBJ2-1 TRBD1 TRBV5-4 once TGTGCCAGCAGCCCCCGACAGGGGGCGTTGAATGAGCAGTTCTTC CASSPRQGALNEQFF
TRBJ1-1 - TRBV6-5 - TGTGCCAGCAGTTTCCTGGAGCGGTTGAACACTGAAGCTTTCTTT CASSFLERLNTEAFF
TRBJ2-3 - TRBV5-5 - TGTGCCAGCAGTGGCAGGGGCACAGATACGCAGTATTTT CASSGRGTDTQYF
TRBJ2-2 TRBD2 TRBV5-1 - TGCGCCAGCAGCCGGGGACTAGCGGGGGGTCTGAACACCGGGGAGCTGTTTTTT CASSRGLAGGLNTGELFF
TRBJ2-7 - TRBV11-2 - TGTGCCAGCGGCGCCTCAGGGGACGAGCAGTACTTC CASGASGDEQYF
TRBJ1-3 TRBD1 TRBV3-1/TRBV3-2 - TGTGCCAGCAGCCCACAGGGGTATGGAAACACCATATATTTT CASSPQGYGNTIYF
TRBJ2-2 TRBD2 TRBV14 once TGTGCCAGCAGCCAAGGCAGCGGGAGGACCGGGGAGCTGTTTTTT CASSQGSGRTGELFF
TRBJ2-1 TRBD2 TRBV27 - TGTGCCAGCACCTCGTCGGGACTAGCGGGAGGAGGCGGGCAGTTCTTC CASTSSGLAGGGGQFF
TRBJ2-3 - TRBV10-3 - TGTGCCATAGGACCCAATAGCGTGCGTGGCACAGATACGCAGTATTTT CAIGPNSVRGTDTQYF
TRBJ1-6 - TRBV9 - TGTGCCAGCAGCGTAGTGGCAGGCCATTCACCCCTCCACTTT CASSVVAGHSPLHF
TRBJ1-4 TRBD1 TRBV7-2 - TGTGCCAGCAGCTTATGGAGGGGGCCGTATGAAAAACTGTTTTTT CASSLWRGPYEKLFF
TRBJ2-5 TRBD2 TRBV28 - TGTGCCAGCAGTCGACTAGCGGGAGAGGAGGAGACCCAGTACTTC CASSRLAGEEETQYF
TRBJ2-7 - TRBV12-3/TRBV12-4 - TGTGCCAGCAGCCTCGGGCGGGTTGAGCAGTACTTC CASSLGRVEQYF
TRBJ2-1 - TRBV11-2 - TGTGCCAGCAAAAAGCCAGCGGAGGGCCGCTACAATGAGCAGTTCTTC CASKKPAEGRYNEQFF
TRBJ2-7 - TRBV5-1 - TGCGCCAGCAGTTTCAACTCCTACGAGCAGTACTTC CASSFNSYEQYF
TRBJ2-3 TRBD2 TRBV24-1 - TGTGCCACCAGTGATTTTAGCGGGAGCACAGATACGCAGTATTTT CATSDFSGSTDTQYF
TRBJ1-6 - TRBV10-3 - TGTGCCATCAGTGAGTCCTTCTATAATTCACCCCTCCACTTT CAISESFYNSPLHF
TRBJ2-1 TRBD2 TRBV7-3 once TGTGCCAGCAGCCCAGTCCCGGGACTAGCGGGAAATGAGCAGTTCTTC CASSPVPGLAGNEQFF
TRBJ1-2 - TRBV6-5 - TGTGCCAGCATCGGGGCACTAGCTTTGAGATATGGCTACACCTTC CASIGALALRYGYTF
TRBJ1-5 TRBD1 TRBV12-5 once TGTGCTAGTGGTAAAACAGGGGCTACTGGCAATCAGCCCCAGCATTTT CASGKTGATGNQPQHF
TRBJ2-7 - TRBV15 few TGTGCCACCAGCGGATCGGGACTTAGCTCCTACGAGCAGTACTTC CATSGSGLSSYEQYF
TRBJ1-2 TRBD1 TRBV2 - TGTGCCAGCAGAGCCTTTGGGGACAGGGAGGACTATGGCTACACCTTC CASRAFGDREDYGYTF
TRBJ1-4 - TRBV5-1 - TGCGCCAGCAGTACCGACCGAGGCGCCCAAAAACTGTTTTTT CASSTDRGAQKLFF
TRBJ1-1 - TRBV11-2 - TGTGCCAGCAGCTTAGTGGGGGGGAGGGTCACTGAAGCTTTCTTT CASSLVGGRVTEAFF
TRBJ2-1 - TRBV5-1 - TGCGCCACCCGACTACTTCCCAGATCCTACAATGAGCAGTTCTTC CATRLLPRSYNEQFF
TRBJ1-4 - TRBV3-1/TRBV3-2 once TGTGCCAGCAGCCCGGGCGGGGCCTATAATGAAAAACTGTTTTTT CASSPGGAYNEKLFF
TRBJ1-6 - TRBV29-1 - TGCAGCGTTGAAGACCAACAGGGAAAGAGGAGGACCTATAATTCACCCCTCCACTTT CSVEDQQGKRRTYNSPLHF
TRBJ2-2 - TRBV18 - TGTGCCAGCTCGCAGGGTCCCACCGGGGAGCTGTTTTTT CASSQGPTGELFF
TRBJ1-3 TRBD1 TRBV2 - TGTGCCAGCGGACAGGGGGCATCGGGAAACACCATATATTTT CASGQGASGNTIYF
TRBJ2-1 TRBD2 TRBV4-2 - TGTGCCAGCAGCCACGCCGGGACTAGTCTAAATGAGCAGTTCTTC CASSHAGTSLNEQFF
TRBJ2-7 TRBD1 TRBV28 - TGTGCCAGCAGTTTGGATCTTCAGGGGGACTACGAGCAGTACTTC CASSLDLQGDYEQYF
TRBJ2-4 TRBD1 TRBV4-2 - TGTGCCAGCAGCCCGATCCGTCAGGGGGTAAACATTCAGTACTTC CASSPIRQGVNIQYF
TRBJ2-5 TRBD2 TRBV11-3 - TGTGCCAGCAGCTTAGTGACCGGGGGGGGGACACAAGAGACCCAGTACTTC CASSLVTGGGTQETQYF
TRBJ2-7 TRBD1 TRBV19 many TGTGCCAGTAGTTCCCCGGGACAGGGGGTCAGGGAGCAGTACTTC CASSSPGQGVREQYF
TRBJ2-2 - TRBV23-1 - TGCGCCAGCCCCCTTCGGAAATTCGGGGGGCTAAACACCGGGGAGCTGTTTTTT CASPLRKFGGLNTGELFF
TRBJ2-2 - TRBV15 once TGTGCCACCAGCAGAGATCGTACGGTCCCCGGGGAGCTGTTTTTT CATSRDRTVPGELFF
TRBJ1-2 - TRBV27 once TGTGCCAGCAGTCAAACAGCACTCTATGGCTACACCTTC CASSQTALYGYTF
TRBJ2-1 TRBD2 TRBV5-4 many TGTGCCAGCAGCTTGCCGACTAGCGGGAACGATGAGCAGTTCTTC CASSLPTSGNDEQFF
TRBJ2-1 TRBD2 TRBV7-3 - TGTGCCAGCAGCCCAAGGGGCGGGAGATCGATCAATGAGCAGTTCTTC CASSPRGGRSINEQFF
TRBJ1-1 - TRBV9 - TGTGCCAGCAGCATCCACCGCGGGACTCTCGGAGAAGCTTTCTTT CASSIHRGTLGEAFF
TRBJ1-5 - TRBV25-1 - TGTGCCAGCAGTGAATATAGGGGGACGCCGAGGCATCAGCCCCAGCATTTT CASSEYRGTPRHQPQHF
TRBJ1-4 TRBD1 TRBV7-9 - TGTGCCAGCAGCCCCGGGACAGGGGATGGAAAACTGTTTTTT CASSPGTGDGKLFF
TRBJ1-5 TRBD1 TRBV18 - TGTGCCAGCTCACCGAGGGGACAGGGGGCAAGCAATCAGCCCCAGCATTTT CASSPRGQGASNQPQHF
TRBJ2-1 TRBD2 TRBV6-7 - TGTGCCAGCAGTTACTCTTTGACTAGCGGGGGGACTACCAATGAGCAGTTCTTC CASSYSLTSGGTTNEQFF
TRBJ1-2 - TRBV10-2 - TGCGCCAGCAGAGAACAGGGTGTCTATGGCTACACCTTC CASREQGVYGYTF
TRBJ2-2 - TRBV29-1 - TGCAGCGTTGTAACCCCCGCCGGAGGGCCCCGACCACCCGGGGAGCTGTTTTTT CSVVTPAGGPRPPGELFF
TRBJ2-7 - TRBV29-1 - TGCAGCGTCCGGGGACTGGAGAACGAGCAGTACTTC CSVRGLENEQYF
TRBJ2-3 - TRBV15 - TGTGCCACCAGCAGAGATGCGAGGGGGACAGATACGCAGTATTTT CATSRDARGTDTQYF
TRBJ2-6 - TRBV3-1/TRBV3-2 few TGTGCCAGCAGCCCCTGGGGGGGCAGAGAGAACGCTGGGGCCAACGTCCTGACTTTC CASSPWGGRENAGANVLTF